The T cell receptor (beta chain) under discussion was sequenced for a study of tumor-infiltrating lymphocytes in primary liver carcinoma. Findings and limits, study-wide: Tumors significantly exceeded blood in top-250-clone fraction (p = 0.039). Overlap between tumor regions exceeded overlap of tumor with adjacent tissue or blood.

Germline DNA was also extracted, and blood RNA was taken from unsorted whole blood. The investigators made TCR beta cDNA from 500 ng total RNA, using a constant-region primer. What produced the TCR beta libraries was three nested multiplex PCR rounds using slightly modified ARM-PCR. TCRdb called the multiplex PCR reads again in MiXCR, with one record for every CDR3 protein. The sample includes about 200,000 distinct CDR3 sequences, 65% seen only once; the top ten take under 7.5%. This clonotype was counted at least ten times. Its antigen is still unknown. This clonotype originated in an older woman with primary liver carcinoma and hepatitis B virus infection. The source material was peripheral blood.

Here the CDR3 reads CASSPRDAYNSPLHF. The CDR3 DNA sequence: TGTGCCAGCAGCCCCCGTGACGCCTATAATTCACCCCTCCACTTT. The chain has TRBV6-5 and TRBJ1-6, with D unclear. The ends were cut back, 6 bases at V and 2 bases at J, with 11 bases in the middle. CDR1 is MNHEY and CDR2 is SVGAGI in the germline V gene. The CDR3 totals 15 residues.